This T cell receptor (beta chain) was observed in a study of cytotoxic CD8 clonotypes in ibrutinib-treated CLL. Looking at the study overall: Of a cohort that held roughly eleven relapsed/refractory and 15 treatment-naive patients, some 17 were IGHV unmutated.

Germline V gene data show CDR1 as LNHDA and CDR2 as SQIVND (reference sequence). The CDR3 runs to 12 residues. The V end was cut by 5 bases, the J end by 4 bases, with 8 bases between. Measured with immunoSEQ multiplex PCR; TCRdb has only the in-frame clones, and not every one. Here the sample spans about 50,000 clones, around three fifths being singletons. This clone was seen a few times. This receptor was obtained from a human donor with chronic lymphocytic leukemia. The V and J genes are TRBV19 and TRBJ1-2; unclear D gene. Sequencing used PBMCs, obtained after 24 months of ibrutinib treatment. For the CDR3, the DNA is TGTGCCAGTAGTCCGACGGGCTATGGCTACACCTTC. Translation: CASSPTGYGYTF. Full variable domain (rest looked up from reference TRBV19 and TRBJ1-2): DGGITQSPKYLFRKEGQNVTLSCEQNLNHDAMYWYRQDPGQGLRLIYYSQIVNDFQKGDIAEGYSVSREKKESFPLTVTSAQKNPTAFYLCASSPTGYGYTFGSGTRLTVV.